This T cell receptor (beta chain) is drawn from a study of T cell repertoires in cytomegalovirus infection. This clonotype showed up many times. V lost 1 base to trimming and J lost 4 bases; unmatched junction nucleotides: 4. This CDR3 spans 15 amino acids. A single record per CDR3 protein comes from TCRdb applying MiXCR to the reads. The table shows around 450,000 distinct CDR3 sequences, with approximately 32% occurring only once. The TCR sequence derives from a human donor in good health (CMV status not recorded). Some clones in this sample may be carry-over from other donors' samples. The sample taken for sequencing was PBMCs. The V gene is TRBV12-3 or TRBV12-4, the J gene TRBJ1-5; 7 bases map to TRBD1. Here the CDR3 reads CASSLDRGRNQPQHF. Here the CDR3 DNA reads TGTGCCAGCAGTTTAGACAGGGGAAGGAATCAGCCCCAGCATTTT.